This TCR beta chain was obtained from a study of blood T cell repertoires in COVID-19. Study details: Donors in the United States, Italy and Spain gave samples during acute or convalescent COVID-19. Sources were T cells, B-cell-depleted T cells, or PBMCs; the material itself was cDNA or gDNA.

Original methodology: Amplification of reference gene primers was used by the study to estimate nucleated cell counts. This table comes from immunoSEQ multiplex PCR, and its TCRdb copy is limited to in-frame clones, with some not included. That table is the source of V, J and clone size, and D and trimming were worked out from the DNA. The data contain about 280,000 clones, approximately 85% of them singletons. The germline CDR1 and CDR2 sequences are MNHNY and SVGAGI (reference sequence). Trimming cost V 0 bases and J 10 bases, with 10 bases left between them. CDR3 length: 13 amino acids. The specimen was peripheral blood. The TCR was taken from a woman between 65 and 79 years old with acute or convalescent COVID-19. The chain employs TRBV6-6 and TRBJ2-1; D possibly corresponds to TRBD2 (5 bases). The CDR3 DNA sequence: TGTGCCAGCAGTTACTCTCGGACGGGAGAGCAGTTCTTC. Translating it yields CASSYSRTGEQFF.